A selection of T cell receptor beta chains follows, all from one sample in a study of blood T cell repertoires in COVID-19. The method was immunoSEQ multiplex PCR; TCRdb's version includes in-frame clones alone and lacks a portion of them. The sample consists of about 230,000 clones, more than 70% of them appearing once. The specimen sequenced was peripheral blood. All receptors derive from a woman aged 55 to 70 with acute or convalescent COVID-19. The CDR3 runs from the conserved cysteine through the conserved F or W. A D gene is named only where the DNA matches it firmly. Clone size is stated in some rows and not others, as once, few, many or a class when expanded.

clone_size	d_call	j_call	v_call	cdr3_aa	cdr3_nt
NA	NA	TRBJ1-1	TRBV5-5	CASSLLTGNTEAFF	TGTGCCAGCAGCCTTCTGACAGGGAACACTGAAGCTTTCTTT
NA	TRBD2	TRBJ2-5	TRBV6-5	CASSRFGGIQETQYF	TGTGCCAGCAGCCGATTCGGGGGGATCCAAGAGACCCAGTACTTC
NA	NA	TRBJ1-1	TRBV5-1	CASSYSGGHDTEAFF	TGCGCCAGCAGCTATTCAGGAGGGCACGACACTGAAGCTTTCTTT
NA	TRBD2	TRBJ2-1	TRBV2	CASRGASGKFDEQFF	TGTGCCAGCAGGGGGGCTAGCGGGAAGTTCGATGAGCAGTTCTTC
NA	NA	TRBJ1-4	TRBV24-1	CATSGGNNEKLFF	TGTGCCACCAGTGGAGGGAACAATGAAAAACTGTTTTTT
once	TRBD1	TRBJ2-5	TRBV5-4	CASSLVSDRGETQYF	TGTGCCAGCAGCTTGGTTTCCGACAGGGGAGAGACCCAGTACTTC
NA	TRBD2	TRBJ2-1	TRBV3-1/TRBV3-2	CASSQTGLAGNEQFF	TGTGCCAGCAGCCAGACGGGACTAGCGGGGAATGAGCAGTTCTTC
NA	NA	TRBJ2-2	TRBV19	CASSISDTGELFF	TGTGCCAGTAGTATATCCGACACCGGGGAGCTGTTTTTT
NA	TRBD1	TRBJ1-2	TRBV3-1/TRBV3-2	CASSQDGTGAGGYTF	TGTGCCAGCAGCCAAGACGGGACAGGGGCGGGCGGCTACACCTTC
NA	NA	TRBJ2-1	TRBV27	CASSEVKKYNEQFF	TGTGCCAGCAGCGAGGTCAAAAAGTACAATGAGCAGTTCTTC
NA	TRBD1	TRBJ1-2	TRBV7-9	CASSSSGTGGYGYTF	TGTGCCAGCAGCTCATCCGGGACAGGGGGATATGGCTACACCTTC
NA	NA	TRBJ1-6	TRBV7-9	CASSLVEGASPLHF	TGTGCCAGCAGCTTAGTCGAAGGGGCCTCACCCCTCCACTTT
NA	NA	TRBJ1-1	TRBV7-9	CASSSQIRVAFF	TGTGCCAGCAGCTCACAAATCCGGGTAGCTTTCTTT
NA	NA	TRBJ1-1	TRBV10-3	CAISEHKDPSEAFF	TGTGCCATCAGTGAGCACAAAGACCCTAGTGAAGCTTTCTTT
once	NA	TRBJ1-2	TRBV11-2	CASSLELGHGYTF	TGTGCCAGCAGCTTAGAATTGGGGCATGGCTACACCTTC
few	TRBD1	TRBJ1-5	TRBV6-2/TRBV6-3	CASSYSGTGGLNQPQHF	TGTGCCAGCAGTTACTCCGGGACAGGGGGACTCAATCAGCCCCAGCATTTT
NA	NA	TRBJ1-4	TRBV18	CASSPLRGEDEKLFF	TGTGCCAGCTCACCTTTGAGAGGGGAGGATGAAAAACTGTTTTTT
NA	TRBD1	TRBJ1-2	TRBV27	CATLRTGAVGYTF	TGTGCCACCCTCCGGACAGGGGCTGTCGGCTACACCTTC
NA	TRBD1	TRBJ1-1	TRBV27	CASSLDRQGESVGTEAFF	TGTGCCAGCAGTTTAGACCGACAGGGGGAATCGGTGGGGACTGAAGCTTTCTTT
NA	TRBD1	TRBJ1-5	TRBV27	CASSSRGDSNQPQHF	TGTGCCAGCAGTTCCAGGGGGGATAGCAATCAGCCCCAGCATTTT
NA	TRBD1	TRBJ1-1	TRBV10-2	CASSGRSGQGTTEAFF	TGCGCCAGCAGTGGACGGTCGGGACAGGGGACCACTGAAGCTTTCTTT
NA	NA	TRBJ2-7	TRBV28	CASIPAREGYEQYF	TGTGCCAGCATTCCGGCGCGGGAAGGCTACGAGCAGTACTTC
NA	NA	TRBJ1-6	TRBV14	CASSQGQNYNSPLHF	TGTGCCAGCAGCCAAGGACAGAATTATAATTCACCCCTCCACTTT
NA	NA	TRBJ2-7	TRBV3-1/TRBV3-2	CASSHDSILYEQYF	TGTGCCAGCAGCCACGACAGTATCCTCTACGAGCAGTACTTC
NA	NA	TRBJ2-1	TRBV6-5	CASRSGSYNEQFF	TGTGCCAGCAGATCGGGTTCCTACAATGAGCAGTTCTTC
few	NA	TRBJ1-2	TRBV6-2/TRBV6-3	CASSSPSGYTF	TGTGCCAGCAGTTCCCCTTCGGGCTACACCTTC
NA	NA	TRBJ2-3	TRBV5-4	CASSLDSRTDTQYF	TGTGCCAGCAGCTTGGATAGTCGCACAGATACGCAGTATTTT
few	TRBD2	TRBJ2-5	TRBV30	CAWSGLARETQYF	TGTGCCTGGAGCGGACTAGCCAGAGAGACCCAGTACTTC
NA	TRBD1	TRBJ2-7	TRBV7-6	CASSLGTGAEPYEQYF	TGTGCCAGCAGCTTAGGGACAGGGGCCGAACCCTACGAGCAGTACTTC
NA	TRBD2	TRBJ2-7	TRBV7-2	CASREGRATYEQYF	TGTGCCAGCCGAGAGGGGAGGGCCACCTACGAGCAGTACTTC
NA	TRBD1	TRBJ1-3	TRBV9	CASSQPGTGPGSGNTIYF	TGTGCCAGCAGCCAACCGGGGACAGGCCCTGGCTCTGGAAACACCATATATTTT
few	TRBD1	TRBJ2-7	TRBV7-8	CASRKSGTGDYEQYF	TGTGCCAGCAGAAAGTCCGGGACAGGGGACTACGAGCAGTACTTC
NA	TRBD1	TRBJ1-1	TRBV19	CASRGQGVGAFF	TGTGCCAGTAGGGGACAGGGGGTAGGGGCTTTCTTT
NA	NA	TRBJ2-1	TRBV18	CAGGREESYNEQFF	TGTGCCGGAGGCAGGGAGGAGTCCTACAATGAGCAGTTCTTC
once	TRBD1	TRBJ1-4	TRBV27	CASSPDREGEKLFF	TGTGCCAGCAGTCCGGACAGGGAAGGGGAAAAACTGTTTTTT
few	NA	TRBJ1-2	TRBV10-2	CASSESGRQGYGYTF	TGCGCCAGCAGTGAGTCAGGCAGGCAGGGCTATGGCTACACCTTC
NA	NA	TRBJ2-3	TRBV19	CASRGSGTDTQYF	TGTGCCAGCCGGGGGAGCGGCACAGATACGCAGTATTTT
NA	NA	TRBJ1-2	TRBV5-1	CASSLTDRYYGYTF	TGCGCCAGCAGCTTGACAGACAGGTACTATGGCTACACCTTC
NA	NA	TRBJ1-1	TRBV18	CASSPPTVLGAFF	TGTGCCAGCTCACCACCTACGGTCCTTGGAGCTTTCTTT
NA	NA	TRBJ1-5	TRBV19	CASSIGQRNQPQHF	TGTGCCAGTAGTATCGGACAGCGCAATCAGCCCCAGCATTTT
NA	TRBD1	TRBJ1-1	TRBV4-2	CASSQVSNRGNTEAFF	TGTGCCAGCAGCCAAGTTTCTAACAGGGGAAACACTGAAGCTTTCTTT
NA	TRBD2	TRBJ2-1	TRBV28	CASSPHRGTSSPNEQFF	TGTGCCAGCAGTCCCCACCGAGGGACTAGTAGCCCCAATGAGCAGTTCTTC
NA	TRBD1	TRBJ1-5	TRBV6-2/TRBV6-3	CASSQGQGNQPQHF	TGTGCCAGCAGTCAGGGACAGGGCAATCAGCCCCAGCATTTT
NA	TRBD1	TRBJ1-4	TRBV7-9	CASSRWLTGRPGLKLFF	TGTGCCAGCAGCCGATGGTTGACAGGGCGGCCTGGGTTGAAACTGTTTTTT
NA	NA	TRBJ1-2	TRBV10-1	CASSESPGLGYTF	TGCGCCAGCAGTGAGTCTCCAGGCCTTGGCTACACCTTC
NA	TRBD1	TRBJ2-1	TRBV11-3	CASSLRQGARNEQFF	TGTGCCAGCAGCTTAAGACAGGGGGCCAGAAATGAGCAGTTCTTC
NA	TRBD1	TRBJ1-1	TRBV28	CASTSTGVRAFF	TGTGCCAGCACCTCGACAGGGGTCCGAGCTTTCTTT
once	TRBD1	TRBJ1-5	TRBV15	CATSFRQGDQPQHF	TGTGCCACCAGCTTCCGCCAGGGGGATCAGCCCCAGCATTTT
NA	TRBD1	TRBJ1-4	TRBV12-3/TRBV12-4	CASSGTGEGKLFF	TGTGCCAGCAGCGGGACAGGGGAGGGAAAACTGTTTTTT
NA	TRBD2	TRBJ2-7	TRBV5-6	CASSSPGTSGGVRTYEQYF	TGTGCCAGCAGCTCCCCCGGGACTAGCGGGGGAGTCAGGACATACGAGCAGTACTTC
NA	NA	TRBJ2-7	TRBV6-6	CASSYSGQVSYEQYF	TGTGCCAGCAGTTACTCGGGTCAGGTCTCCTACGAGCAGTACTTC
once	TRBD2	TRBJ2-1	TRBV19	CASSRANGRAEDEQFF	TGTGCCAGTAGTAGAGCTAACGGGAGGGCCGAAGACGAGCAGTTCTTC
NA	TRBD2	TRBJ2-1	TRBV7-2	CASSPRSGNYNEQFF	TGTGCCAGCAGCCCCCGTAGCGGGAATTACAATGAGCAGTTCTTC
once	TRBD1	TRBJ1-5	TRBV6-2/TRBV6-3	CASTPGGSYSQPQHF	TGTGCCAGCACCCCAGGGGGATCTTACAGTCAGCCCCAGCATTTT
NA	TRBD1	TRBJ1-1	TRBV28	CASSLQGAGTEAFF	TGTGCCAGCAGTCTTCAGGGGGCAGGGACTGAAGCTTTCTTT
NA	TRBD1	TRBJ2-6	TRBV7-9	CASSFDRAGANVLTF	TGTGCCAGCAGCTTCGACAGGGCTGGGGCCAACGTCCTGACTTTC